The 20 T cell receptor beta chains in this list originate from one sample, sequenced in a study of neurological immune-mediated disorders (dated by TCRdb to about 2019). Receptor amplification or capture employed 5' RACE. Reads for this sample came from an Illumina HiSeq 2500. TCRdb passed the public sequencing reads through fastp at Q25 and MiXCR, retaining productive beta sequences. Each CDR3 protein gets just one entry, which takes the most common genes and DNA from the rows behind it. In all, the sample holds tens of thousands of distinct CDR3 sequences, and more than 2% of those were seen once. 2% to 2.5% of the sample rests with the top ten. Source material: PBMCs. Source of these receptors: a man aged 50 to 60 with multiple sclerosis.

This clonotype was observed many times. V usage is TRBV18 and J usage is TRBJ2-3; D gene unclear. The CDR3 has 12 residues. V was trimmed by 3 bases and J by 5 bases, leaving 6 bases between them. Germline V gives CDR1 KGHSH, CDR2 LQKENI. Here the CDR3 reads CASSPAVDTQYF. CDR3 bases: TGTGCCAGCTCACCCGCGGTAGATACGCAGTATTTT.

Of note for this clonotype: This may come from a read error, since a much larger clone is one base off. The chain uses TRBV7-9 and TRBJ1-5; D remains ambiguous. This CDR3 spans 13 amino acids. Germline CDR1 is SEHNR and CDR2 is FQNEAQ (reference sequence). V was cut by 2 bases and J by 3 bases, with 5 bases left in between. CDR3 sequence reads: CASSLQDNQPQHF. The DNA for the CDR3 is TGTGCCAGCAGCTTACAGGACAATCAGCCCCAGCATTTT.

This clonotype showed up many times. The rearrangement links TRBV6-5 to TRBJ2-1; either TRBD1 or TRBD2 may supply D (5 bases each). The CDR3 is made up of 15 amino acids. Germline V gene sequence: CDR1 MNHEY, CDR2 SVGAGI. V was shortened by 2 bases and J by 4 bases, with 12 bases between the two germline ends. This CDR3 is CASSYAGTGYNEQFF. In DNA form, the CDR3 reads TGTGCCAGCAGTTACGCAGGGACGGGATACAATGAGCAGTTCTTC.

CDR3 sequence reads: CASSLQGESLNTEAFF. The CDR3 DNA follows: TGTGCCAGCAGCTTGCAGGGGGAGAGTTTGAACACTGAAGCTTTCTTT. This chain links TRBV7-6 with TRBJ1-1, with 7 bases that match TRBD1. V trimming: 3 bases; J trimming: 0 bases; junction bases outside the gene matches: 7. Germline V lookup: CDR1 SGHVS, CDR2 FNYEAQ. The CDR3 contains 16 residues.

This clonotype occurred many times. The V call is TRBV6-2 or TRBV6-3, the J call TRBJ1-2; no reliable D call. V shed 6 bases and J shed 4 bases, with 12 bases lying between them. The germline CDR1 and CDR2 sequences are MNHEY and SVGEGT. The CDR3 has 13 amino acids. Here the CDR3 reads CASRQPATYGYTF. The CDR3 region has the DNA TGTGCCAGCAGACAGCCGGCGACCTATGGCTACACCTTC.

This clonotype was detected a few times. The conserved phenylalanine or tryptophan is not found at the CDR3 terminus, so this likely reflects a read error. This rearrangement joins TRBV15 to TRBJ1-2; TRBD1 is a possible D gene (5 bases). CDR3 length equals 14 residues. V shed 1 base and J shed 1 base, with 7 bases lying between them. Germline V gene data show CDR1 as LNHNV and CDR2 as YYDKDF (reference sequence). CDR3 in amino acids: CATSRGDSNYGYTC. Written as DNA, the CDR3 is TGTGCCACCAGCAGAGGTGACAGTAACTATGGCTACACCTGC.

This clonotype was seen at least ten times. The rearrangement uses TRBV12-3 or TRBV12-4 and TRBJ1-3; 10 nucleotides line up with TRBD1. The CDR3 runs to 13 residues. V shed 6 bases and J 8 bases; nucleotides not matched to a gene: 4. In nucleotides, the CDR3 is TGTGCCAGCAGGTTGGACAGGGGGGACACCATATATTTT. Amino acid sequence: CASRLDRGDTIYF.

This clonotype was seen repeatedly, ten times or more. This sequence joins TRBV7-9 and TRBJ1-6; 7 bases match TRBD1. The V and J ends lost 5 bases and 8 bases, in that order; junction bases with no gene match: 6. Per the germline V gene, CDR1 is SEHNR and CDR2 is FQNEAQ (reference sequence). This CDR3 region has 14 residues. CDR3 region: CASSPGTVDSPLHF. The CDR3 DNA sequence: TGTGCCAGCAGCCCCGGGACAGTCGATTCACCCCTCCACTTT.

This clonotype has at least ten counts. Here the CDR3 reads CASSSGPYGYTF. The CDR3 bases are TGTGCCAGCAGCTCCGGGCCCTATGGCTACACCTTC. This rearrangement joins TRBV5-6 to TRBJ1-2; D is undetermined. CDR1 is SGHDT and CDR2 is YYEEEE in the germline V gene. V was cut by 3 bases and J by 4 bases, with 7 bases left in between. The CDR3 has 12 residues.

This clonotype was seen ten or more times. The V and J genes are TRBV5-1 and TRBJ2-1; D gene unclear. Trimming left V 0 bases short and J 6 bases short, with 4 bases between. The CDR3 covers 12 residues. The V gene's germline CDR1 is SGHRS and CDR2 YFSETQ. CDR3 amino acids: CASSLEGNEQFF. In DNA, the CDR3 is TGCGCCAGCAGCTTGGAGGGCAATGAGCAGTTCTTC. The variable domain in full, completed from reference TRBV5-1 and TRBJ2-1, reads KAGVTQTPRYLIKTRGQQVTLSCSPISGHRSVSWYQQTPGQGLQFLFEYFSETQRNKGNFPGRFSGRQFSNSRSEMNVSTLELGDSALYLCASSLEGNEQFFGPGTRLTVL.

This clonotype was seen at least ten times. The chain is built from TRBV7-9 and TRBJ1-2; no definite D call. The CDR3 extends over 14 amino acids. V lost 3 bases to trimming and J lost 1 base, with 9 bases between them. CDR1 is SEHNR and CDR2 is FQNEAQ in the germline V gene (reference sequence). The CDR3 region is CASSLVSVNYGYTF. The DNA for the CDR3 is TGTGCCAGCAGCTTGGTATCAGTTAACTATGGCTACACCTTC.

This clonotype has a count of ten or more. V and J are TRBV27 and TRBJ1-1, with unresolved D. Trimming removed 7 bases from V and 0 bases from J, with 9 bases in between. The CDR3 contains 13 residues. The V gene's germline CDR1 is MNHEY and CDR2 SMNVEV (reference sequence). CDR3 loop: CASTDDMNTEAFF. The CDR3 coding sequence is TGTGCCAGCACCGACGACATGAACACTGAAGCTTTCTTT.

At least ten counts were recorded for this clonotype. The chain has TRBV5-1 and TRBJ1-2; D remains ambiguous. Trimming took off 4 bases at V and 4 bases at J, with 14 bases between the two ends. This CDR3 is 14 amino acids long. CDR1 is SGHRS and CDR2 is YFSETQ in the germline V gene. In nucleotides, the CDR3 is TGCGCCAGCAGCACCAACCGGGAGGTCTATGGCTACACCTTC. It yields the protein CASSTNREVYGYTF.

This clonotype was found many times. The chain employs TRBV24-1 and TRBJ1-1; D remains ambiguous. The CDR3 runs 12 residues. Germline CDR1 KGHDR, CDR2 SFDVKD. The V end was cut by 5 bases, the J end by 10 bases, with 13 bases between. CDR3 in amino acids: CATSAEGRLAFF. CDR3 DNA: TGTGCCACCAGTGCCGAAGGGAGACTAGCTTTCTTT.

This clonotype was seen ten or more times. V is TRBV29-1 and J is TRBJ2-3; 10 bases agree with TRBD2. The germline gives CDR1 SQVTM, CDR2 ANQGSEA. V was clipped by 7 bases and J by 3 bases; unmatched bases: 7. The CDR3 spans 14 residues. The CDR3 DNA reads as TGCAGCGCCGAGCGGGGGGGGCGGACAGATACGCAGTATTTT. This sequence encodes CSAERGGRTDTQYF.

In this sample, this clonotype turned up many times. The V and J genes are TRBV10-3 and TRBJ2-5; the D gene could be TRBD1 or TRBD2 (5 bases each). This CDR3 is built from 14 residues. Germline CDR1 and CDR2: ENHRY and SYGVKD. V gave up 0 bases and J gave up 2 bases, with 7 bases separating them. CDR3 in DNA: TGTGCCATCAGTGAGTCTGGGGGTCAAGAGACCCAGTACTTC. This gives the protein CAISESGGQETQYF.

This clonotype was detected many times. The chain is built from TRBV7-9 and TRBJ2-3; 7 bases are shared with TRBD1. The CDR3 is 15 amino acids. The germline gives CDR1 SEHNR, CDR2 FQNEAQ (reference sequence). V gave up 5 bases and J gave up 2 bases; unmatched junction bases: 7. In DNA, the CDR3 is TGTGCCAGCAGCCCCGGAAAGGGGGCCACAGATACGCAGTATTTT. Its protein product is CASSPGKGATDTQYF. Drawing the rest from reference TRBV7-9 and TRBJ2-3, the complete variable domain is DTGVSQNPRHKITKRGQNVTFRCDPISEHNRLYWYRQTLGQGPEFLTYFQNEAQLEKSRLLSDRFSAERPKGSFSTLEIQRTEQGDSAMYLCASSPGKGATDTQYFGPGTRLTVL.

This clonotype has at least ten counts. At one end, the junction sequence differs from germline, possibly due to a read error. The chain carries TRBV6-5 and TRBJ1-5; D may be TRBD1 (6 bases). The V gene's germline CDR1 is MNHEY and CDR2 SVGAGI. This CDR3 is 13 amino acids long. The CDR3 loop is CASSYEGGRPQNF. CDR3 sequence (DNA): TGTGCCAGCAGTTACGAGGGGGGGCGGCCCCAGAATTTT.

This clonotype was found many times. The CDR3 DNA sequence: TGTGCCAGCAGGCTAAGGGACAGCTTAACCTACGAGCAGTACTTC. Protein product: CASRLRDSLTYEQYF. The chain employs TRBV6-5 and TRBJ2-7; 7 nucleotides match TRBD1. There are 15 residues in the CDR3. Per germline, CDR1 MNHEY and CDR2 SVGAGI. The trim removed 6 bases at V and 2 bases at J, leaving 10 bases unmatched.

This clonotype was seen ten or more times. The chain is built from TRBV5-1 and TRBJ1-5, with 7 bases matching TRBD1. Germline V gene sequence: CDR1 SGHRS, CDR2 YFSETQ. V lost 4 bases and J lost 4; bases outside the gene matches: 8. The CDR3 runs to 15 residues. The CDR3 nucleotides are TGCGCCAGCAGCCTCACAGGGGTTGGAAATCAGCCCCAGCATTTT. Translating it yields CASSLTGVGNQPQHF.